The rows below give T cell receptor beta chains drawn from one sample of a study of T cell responses to AZD1222 COVID-19 vaccine. TCRdb's table, derived via immunoSEQ multiplex PCR, lists solely in-frame clones and lacks some. This sample carries around 80,000 clones, 90% to 95% of them seen once, and the ten largest clones take over 4.5%. The source was peripheral blood, collected on day 0 of AZD1222 vaccination. Receptor source: an adult in good health. Each CDR3 is given with its conserved first and last residue. A D gene is named only where the DNA matches it firmly. The size entry is marked missing in some rows and otherwise reads once, few, many or a size class.

J gene,V gene,clone size,D gene,CDR3 protein,CDR3 DNA
TRBJ1-5,TRBV5-8,.,.,CASSLEAGSWNQPQHF,TGTGCCAGCAGCTTGGAGGCAGGGAGTTGGAATCAGCCCCAGCATTTT
TRBJ1-2,TRBV6-2/TRBV6-3,.,.,CASSYSGYGYTF,TGTGCCAGCAGTTATTCAGGGTATGGCTACACCTTC
TRBJ2-3,TRBV19,.,TRBD2,CASSIGTSPDTQYF,TGTGCCAGTAGTATCGGGACTAGCCCAGATACGCAGTATTTT
TRBJ1-2,TRBV9,once,.,CASSGRGTNYGYTF,TGTGCCAGCAGCGGCCGCGGGACCAACTATGGCTACACCTTC
TRBJ1-5,TRBV27,.,.,CASSLYPGRDQPQHF,TGTGCCAGCAGTTTATATCCGGGCCGGGATCAGCCCCAGCATTTT
TRBJ1-3,TRBV9,.,TRBD1,CASSPRQGKKGNTIYF,TGTGCCAGCAGCCCCAGACAGGGGAAAAAAGGAAACACCATATATTTT
TRBJ1-2,TRBV5-1,.,TRBD1,CASSLDPGGDYYGYTF,TGCGCCAGCAGCTTGGACCCAGGGGGCGACTACTATGGCTACACCTTC
TRBJ2-7,TRBV6-5,.,TRBD1,CASSPRTGSSYEQYF,TGTGCCAGCAGTCCTCGGACAGGGAGCTCCTACGAGCAGTACTTC
TRBJ1-1,TRBV15,.,.,CATSWRGGNTEAFF,TGTGCCACCAGCTGGAGGGGGGGAAACACTGAAGCTTTCTTT
TRBJ1-6,TRBV9,.,.,CASSGLGALHF,TGTGCCAGCAGCGGCCTGGGGGCCCTCCACTTT
TRBJ1-4,TRBV29-1,.,TRBD1,CSARQGAGGEKLFF,TGCAGCGCCCGACAGGGGGCAGGAGGGGAAAAACTGTTTTTT
TRBJ2-3,TRBV5-1,.,.,CASSLGGTPAADTQYF,TGCGCCAGCAGCTTGGGTGGGACGCCGGCGGCAGATACGCAGTATTTT
TRBJ2-7,TRBV28,once,.,CACSAGTAWGEQYF,TGTGCTTGCAGCGCCGGGACGGCCTGGGGCGAGCAGTACTTC
TRBJ1-4,TRBV28,.,.,CASSPVRQTNEKLFF,TGTGCCAGCAGTCCCGTTCGGCAAACTAATGAAAAACTGTTTTTT
TRBJ2-7,TRBV29-1,.,TRBD1,CSVGPGQGVREQYF,TGCAGCGTGGGACCGGGACAGGGGGTAAGGGAGCAGTACTTC
TRBJ1-2,TRBV6-5,.,.,CASSPSGTGSYGYTF,TGTGCCAGCAGCCCCTCCGGCACCGGATCATATGGCTACACCTTC
TRBJ1-1,TRBV12-3/TRBV12-4,.,.,CASGLGDTEAFF,TGTGCCAGCGGCTTAGGGGACACTGAAGCTTTCTTT
TRBJ2-7,TRBV21-1,.,.,CASSPRDGWSSYEQYF,TGTGCCAGCAGCCCCCGGGACGGATGGAGCTCCTACGAGCAGTACTTC
TRBJ1-2,TRBV28,.,TRBD1,CASSLKGALEGFYGYTF,TGTGCCAGCAGTTTAAAGGGGGCCCTGGAGGGCTTCTATGGCTACACCTTC
TRBJ2-1,TRBV7-9,.,TRBD1,CASSLGTGEGRSEQFF,TGTGCCAGCAGCTTAGGGACAGGGGAAGGCAGGAGTGAGCAGTTCTTC
TRBJ1-1,TRBV5-5,.,.,CASSLAWTEYTEAFF,TGTGCCAGCAGCTTGGCGTGGACAGAATACACTGAAGCTTTCTTT
TRBJ1-5,TRBV9,.,.,CASSVAGDNQPQHF,TGTGCCAGCAGCGTAGCAGGGGACAATCAGCCCCAGCATTTT
TRBJ2-1,TRBV7-2,.,TRBD1,CASHRDRGVNEQFF,TGTGCCAGTCACCGGGACAGGGGGGTCAATGAGCAGTTCTTC
TRBJ1-4,TRBV9,.,TRBD1,CASSVGTGVGEKLFF,TGTGCCAGCAGCGTGGGAACAGGGGTGGGTGAAAAACTGTTTTTT
TRBJ1-5,TRBV3-1/TRBV3-2,once,TRBD1,CASSSGTGGFSQHF,TGTGCCAGCAGTTCCGGGACAGGGGGTTTTTCCCAGCATTTT
TRBJ1-1,TRBV23-1,.,.,CASSQSTPGGNTEAFF,TGCGCCAGCAGTCAATCGACCCCTGGCGGGAACACTGAAGCTTTCTTT
TRBJ2-3,TRBV5-1,.,.,CASSPVGLLTDTQYF,TGCGCCAGCAGCCCGGTAGGTCTTCTCACAGATACGCAGTATTTT
TRBJ2-3,TRBV7-9,.,TRBD2,CASSLRLAGKGADTQYF,TGTGCCAGCAGCCTCAGACTAGCGGGGAAGGGGGCAGATACGCAGTATTTT
TRBJ1-1,TRBV18,.,.,CASSPPGRNTEAFF,TGTGCCAGCTCACCACCGGGACGGAACACTGAAGCTTTCTTT
TRBJ1-5,TRBV2,once,.,CASRGPTGRSNQPQHF,TGTGCCAGCAGAGGACCCACAGGGAGGAGCAATCAGCCCCAGCATTTT
TRBJ2-7,TRBV2,.,.,CASSGSGGEQYF,TGTGCCAGCAGTGGAAGTGGCGGGGAGCAGTACTTC
TRBJ1-1,TRBV10-3,.,TRBD1,CAISQGENTEAFF,TGTGCCATCAGTCAGGGGGAGAACACTGAAGCTTTCTTT
TRBJ2-3,TRBV28,.,.,CASSFLQDYSTDTQYF,TGTGCCAGCAGTTTCCTACAGGATTACTCCACAGATACGCAGTATTTT
TRBJ1-1,TRBV5-8,.,.,CASSLSGRATEAFF,TGTGCCAGCAGCTTGTCGGGGAGGGCCACTGAAGCTTTCTTT
TRBJ1-5,TRBV19,.,TRBD1,CASSTPRQGKGDNQPQHF,TGTGCCAGTAGTACCCCTCGACAGGGTAAGGGGGACAATCAGCCCCAGCATTTT
TRBJ1-1,TRBV11-2,.,.,CASSLDTEAFF,TGTGCCAGCAGCTTAGACACTGAAGCTTTCTTT
TRBJ2-7,TRBV7-7,.,.,CASSLADGTHYEQYF,TGTGCTAGCAGCTTAGCGGACGGGACCCACTACGAGCAGTACTTC
TRBJ2-1,TRBV6-2/TRBV6-3,once,TRBD2,CASSRAGDEQFF,TGTGCCAGCAGCCGAGCGGGAGATGAGCAGTTCTTC
TRBJ2-4,TRBV11-2,.,TRBD1,CASSHPRTGGTGEYF,TGTGCCAGCAGCCATCCAAGGACAGGCGGTACTGGGGAGTACTTC
TRBJ2-2,TRBV2,.,.,CASSVGGLAGELFF,TGTGCCAGCAGTGTGGGGGGGCTCGCCGGGGAGCTGTTTTTT
TRBJ2-5,TRBV5-5,.,.,CASSDTVGGQETQYF,TGTGCCAGCAGCGATACCGTGGGGGGGCAGGAGACCCAGTACTTC
TRBJ2-7,TRBV7-6,.,.,CASSSGVQGLNEQYF,TGTGCCAGCAGCTCCGGGGTTCAGGGTCTCAACGAGCAGTACTTC
TRBJ1-5,TRBV7-2,.,.,CASSLDPGDSQPQHF,TGTGCCAGCAGCTTAGATCCAGGTGATAGTCAGCCCCAGCATTTT
TRBJ1-3,TRBV5-1,.,.,CASTDSTGNTIYF,TGCGCCAGCACGGACAGTACGGGAAACACCATATATTTT